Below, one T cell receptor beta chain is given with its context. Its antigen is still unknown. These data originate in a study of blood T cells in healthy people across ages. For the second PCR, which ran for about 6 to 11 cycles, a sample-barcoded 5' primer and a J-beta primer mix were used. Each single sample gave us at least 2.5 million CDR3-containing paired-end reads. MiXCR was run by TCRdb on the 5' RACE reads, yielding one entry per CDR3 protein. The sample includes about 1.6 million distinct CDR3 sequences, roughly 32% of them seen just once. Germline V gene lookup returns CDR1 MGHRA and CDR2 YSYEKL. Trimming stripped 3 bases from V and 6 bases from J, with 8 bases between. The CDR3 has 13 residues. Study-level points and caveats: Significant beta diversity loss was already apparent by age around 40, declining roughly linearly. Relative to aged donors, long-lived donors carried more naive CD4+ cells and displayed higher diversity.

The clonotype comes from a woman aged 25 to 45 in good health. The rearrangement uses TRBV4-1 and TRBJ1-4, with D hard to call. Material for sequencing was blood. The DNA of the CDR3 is TGCGCCAGCAGCCATATCGGAGATGAAAAACTGTTTTTT. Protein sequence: CASSHIGDEKLFF.